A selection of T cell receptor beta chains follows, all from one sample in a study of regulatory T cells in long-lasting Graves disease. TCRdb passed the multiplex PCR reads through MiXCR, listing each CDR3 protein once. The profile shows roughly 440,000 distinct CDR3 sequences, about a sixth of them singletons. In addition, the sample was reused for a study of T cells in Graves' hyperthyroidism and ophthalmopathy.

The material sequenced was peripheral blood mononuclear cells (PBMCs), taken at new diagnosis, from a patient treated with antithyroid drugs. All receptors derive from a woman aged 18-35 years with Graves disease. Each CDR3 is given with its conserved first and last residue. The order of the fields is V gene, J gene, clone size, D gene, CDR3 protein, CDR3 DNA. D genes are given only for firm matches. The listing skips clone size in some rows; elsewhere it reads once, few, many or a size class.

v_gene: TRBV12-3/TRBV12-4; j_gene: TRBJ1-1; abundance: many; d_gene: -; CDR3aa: CASTQDLYMNTEAFF; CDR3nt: TGTGCCAGCACCCAGGACCTCTACATGAACACTGAAGCTTTCTTT
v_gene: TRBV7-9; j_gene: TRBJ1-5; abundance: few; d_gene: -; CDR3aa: CASSLYGGMENQPQHF; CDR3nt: TGTGCCAGCAGCTTGTATGGGGGTATGGAAAATCAGCCCCAGCATTTT
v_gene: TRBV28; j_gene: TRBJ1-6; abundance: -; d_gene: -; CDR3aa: CASSLGTKWSAPNSPLHF; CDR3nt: TGTGCCAGCAGTTTAGGCACGAAGTGGTCGGCCCCAAATTCACCCCTCCACTTT
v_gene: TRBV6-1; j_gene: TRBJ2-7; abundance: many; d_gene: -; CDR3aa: CASRDGSSYEQYF; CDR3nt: TGTGCCAGCCGGGACGGCAGCTCCTACGAGCAGTACTTC
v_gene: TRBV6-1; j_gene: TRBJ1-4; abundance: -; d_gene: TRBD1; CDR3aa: CASSRPGQSTEKLFF; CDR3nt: TGTGCCAGCAGTCGACCGGGACAGTCAACTGAAAAACTGTTTTTT
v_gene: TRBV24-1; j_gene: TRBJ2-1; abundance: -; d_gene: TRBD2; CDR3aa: CATSDWASGSSYNEQFF; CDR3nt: TGTGCCACCAGTGATTGGGCTAGCGGGAGCTCCTACAATGAGCAGTTCTTC
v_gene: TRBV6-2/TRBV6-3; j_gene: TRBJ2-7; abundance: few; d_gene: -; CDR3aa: CASSYWGRDSYEQYF; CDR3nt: TGTGCCAGCAGTTATTGGGGCAGGGACTCCTACGAGCAGTACTTC
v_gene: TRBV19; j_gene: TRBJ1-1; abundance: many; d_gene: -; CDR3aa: CASTLGANLLNTEAFF; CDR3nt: TGTGCCAGTACCCTGGGAGCGAACCTGCTGAACACTGAAGCTTTCTTT
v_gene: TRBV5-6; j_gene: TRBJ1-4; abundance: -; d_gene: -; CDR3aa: CASSKTGTNNEKLFF; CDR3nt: TGTGCCAGCAGCAAAACCGGGACAAATAATGAAAAACTGTTTTTT
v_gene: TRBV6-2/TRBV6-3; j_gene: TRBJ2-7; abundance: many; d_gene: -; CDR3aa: CASRHSSPEQYF; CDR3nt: TGTGCCAGCAGACACAGCTCTCCTGAGCAGTACTTC
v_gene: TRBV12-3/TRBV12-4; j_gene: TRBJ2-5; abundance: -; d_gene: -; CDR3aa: CANSPGETQYF; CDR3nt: TGTGCCAACAGTCCCGGGGAGACCCAGTACTTC
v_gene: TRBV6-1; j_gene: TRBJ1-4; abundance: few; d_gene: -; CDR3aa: CASRGWNNEKLFF; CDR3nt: TGTGCCAGCAGGGGTTGGAATAATGAAAAACTGTTTTTT
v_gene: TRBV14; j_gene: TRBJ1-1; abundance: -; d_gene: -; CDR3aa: CASSQDAGWSFMNTEAFF; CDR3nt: TGTGCCAGCAGCCAAGATGCGGGGTGGTCCTTTATGAACACTGAAGCTTTCTTT
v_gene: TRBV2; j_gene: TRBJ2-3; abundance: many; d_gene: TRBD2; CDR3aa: CASSDRAGGITDTQYF; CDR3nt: TGTGCCAGCAGTGATAGAGCGGGAGGGATCACAGATACGCAGTATTTT
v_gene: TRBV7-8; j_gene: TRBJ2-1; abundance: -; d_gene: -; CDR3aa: CASSPRASAYNEQFF; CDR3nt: TGTGCCAGCAGCCCCCGGGCTAGCGCCTACAATGAGCAGTTCTTC
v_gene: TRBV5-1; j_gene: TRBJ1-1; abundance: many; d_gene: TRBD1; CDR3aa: CASRRVGTGALNTEAFF; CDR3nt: TGCGCCAGCAGACGCGTAGGGACAGGGGCCCTGAACACTGAAGCTTTCTTT
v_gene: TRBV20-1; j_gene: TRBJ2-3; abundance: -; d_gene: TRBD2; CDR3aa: CSPSGVLAGADTQYF; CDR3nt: TGCAGTCCCTCAGGGGTTCTAGCGGGAGCAGATACGCAGTATTTT
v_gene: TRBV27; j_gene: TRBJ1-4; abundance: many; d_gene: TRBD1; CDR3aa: CASSRQGAGEKLFF; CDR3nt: TGTGCCAGCAGTCGACAGGGGGCTGGTGAAAAACTGTTTTTT
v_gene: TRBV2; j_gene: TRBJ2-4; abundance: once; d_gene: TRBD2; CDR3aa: CASSSGSGRAGQYF; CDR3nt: TGTGCCAGCAGCTCCGGTAGCGGGAGGGCCGGGCAGTACTTC
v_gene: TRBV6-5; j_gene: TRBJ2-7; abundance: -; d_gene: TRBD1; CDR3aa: CASRYARDRAHEQYF; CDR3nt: TGTGCCAGCAGATACGCCCGGGACAGGGCGCACGAGCAGTACTTC
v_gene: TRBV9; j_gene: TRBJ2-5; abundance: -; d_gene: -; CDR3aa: CASSAEGRGETQYF; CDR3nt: TGTGCCAGCAGCGCGGAAGGGAGGGGGGAGACCCAGTACTTC
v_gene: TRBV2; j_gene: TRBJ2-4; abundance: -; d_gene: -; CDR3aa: CAISEGGQLSKNIQYF; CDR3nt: TGTGCCATCAGTGAGGGCGGGCAGCTTTCCAAAAACATTCAGTACTTC
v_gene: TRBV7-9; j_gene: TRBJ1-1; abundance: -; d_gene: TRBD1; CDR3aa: CASSWGQGEKAFF; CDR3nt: TGTGCCAGCAGCTGGGGACAGGGCGAAAAAGCTTTCTTT
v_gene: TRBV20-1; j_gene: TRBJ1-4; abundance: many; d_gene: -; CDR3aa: CSAAGGSQGDATNEKLFF; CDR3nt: TGCAGTGCCGCGGGTGGGTCTCAGGGCGATGCAACTAATGAAAAACTGTTTTTT
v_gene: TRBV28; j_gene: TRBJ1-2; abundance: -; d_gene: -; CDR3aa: CASSSSGDTNLYGYTF; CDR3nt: TGTGCCAGCAGTTCCTCCGGGGACACGAACCTTTATGGCTACACCTTC
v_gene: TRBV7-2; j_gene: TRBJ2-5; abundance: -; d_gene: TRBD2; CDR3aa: CASSALAGGHQETQYF; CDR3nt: TGTGCCAGCAGCGCACTAGCGGGAGGGCATCAAGAGACCCAGTACTTC
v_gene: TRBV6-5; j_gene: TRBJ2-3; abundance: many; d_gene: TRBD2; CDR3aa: CASSYEAGEADTQYF; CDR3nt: TGTGCCAGCAGTTACGAGGCGGGAGAGGCAGATACGCAGTATTTT
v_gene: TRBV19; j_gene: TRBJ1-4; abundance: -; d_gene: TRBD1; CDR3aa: CASSLDRDGNEKLFF; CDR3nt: TGTGCCAGTAGTTTAGACAGGGATGGCAATGAAAAACTGTTTTTT
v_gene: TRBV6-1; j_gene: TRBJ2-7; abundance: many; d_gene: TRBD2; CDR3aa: CASSVRTSGSHEQYF; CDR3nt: TGTGCCAGCAGCGTTCGGACTAGCGGGAGTCACGAGCAGTACTTC